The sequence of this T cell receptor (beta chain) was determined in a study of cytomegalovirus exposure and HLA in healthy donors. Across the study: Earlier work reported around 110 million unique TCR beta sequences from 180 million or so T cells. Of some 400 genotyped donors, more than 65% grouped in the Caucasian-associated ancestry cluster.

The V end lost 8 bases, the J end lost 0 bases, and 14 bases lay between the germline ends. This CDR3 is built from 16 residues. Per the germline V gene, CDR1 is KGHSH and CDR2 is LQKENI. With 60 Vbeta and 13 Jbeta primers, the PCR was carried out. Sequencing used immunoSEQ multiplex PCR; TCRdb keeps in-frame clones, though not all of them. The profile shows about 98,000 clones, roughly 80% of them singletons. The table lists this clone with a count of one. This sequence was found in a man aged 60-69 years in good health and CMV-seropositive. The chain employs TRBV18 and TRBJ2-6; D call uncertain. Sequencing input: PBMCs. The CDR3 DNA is TGTGCCAGCACGCAAATACCGGGCTCTGGGGCCAACGTCCTGACTTTC. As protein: CASTQIPGSGANVLTF.